This entry is about one T cell receptor (beta chain). What it recognizes is unknown. Via MiXCR, TCRdb re-called the reads, giving one row per CDR3 protein. Here the sample spans about 180,000 distinct CDR3 sequences, 15% to 20% being singletons. The data are from a study of T cell repertoires in cytomegalovirus infection. The overall study: The public TCR beta signatures pointed to both CMV infection and matching HLA type. Regarding the study as a whole: Based on cumulative public TCR beta family frequency, carriers of CMV plus the relevant HLA were identified. Dominant in the ex vivo response were TCR beta clonotypes restricted by HLA-C and specific for CMV.

The source is a human donor in good health (CMV status not recorded). Some clones in this sample may be carry-over from other donors' samples. The sequencing input was CD8+ T cells from PBMCs.

The CDR3, as DNA: TGTGCCAGCAGTTTTGACAGGAATGAAGCTTTCTTT. It encodes CASSFDRNEAFF. The V gene is TRBV6-2 or TRBV6-3, the J gene TRBJ1-1, with D possibly being TRBD1 (6 bases). The CDR3 length is 12 residues. Trimming pared 4 bases from V and 7 bases from J, leaving 10 bases between. CDR1 and CDR2 (germline): MNHEY, SVGEGT.